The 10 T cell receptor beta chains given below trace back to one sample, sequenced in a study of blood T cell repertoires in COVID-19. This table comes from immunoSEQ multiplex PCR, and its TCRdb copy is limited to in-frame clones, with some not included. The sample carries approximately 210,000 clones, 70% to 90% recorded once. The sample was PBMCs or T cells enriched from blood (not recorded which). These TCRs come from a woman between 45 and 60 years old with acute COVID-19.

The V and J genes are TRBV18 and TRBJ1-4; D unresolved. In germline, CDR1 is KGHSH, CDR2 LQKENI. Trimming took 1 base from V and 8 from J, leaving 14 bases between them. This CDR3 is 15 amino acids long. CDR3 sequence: CASSPQRGDGEKLFF. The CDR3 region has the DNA TGTGCCAGCTCACCACAACGCGGAGACGGGGAAAAACTGTTTTTT.

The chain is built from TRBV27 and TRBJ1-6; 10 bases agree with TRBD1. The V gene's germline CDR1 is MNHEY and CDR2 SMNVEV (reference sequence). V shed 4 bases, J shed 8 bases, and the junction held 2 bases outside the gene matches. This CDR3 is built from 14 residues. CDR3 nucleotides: TGTGCCAGCAGTTGGACAGGGGGTTATTCACCCCTCCACTTT. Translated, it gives CASSWTGGYSPLHF.

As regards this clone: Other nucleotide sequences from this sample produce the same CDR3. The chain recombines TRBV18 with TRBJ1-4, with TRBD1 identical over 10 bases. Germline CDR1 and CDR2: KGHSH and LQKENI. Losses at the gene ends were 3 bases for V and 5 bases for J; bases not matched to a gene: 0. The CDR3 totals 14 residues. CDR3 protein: CASSPGQGNEKLFF. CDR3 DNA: TGTGCCAGCTCACCGGGACAGGGGAATGAAAAACTGTTTTTT.

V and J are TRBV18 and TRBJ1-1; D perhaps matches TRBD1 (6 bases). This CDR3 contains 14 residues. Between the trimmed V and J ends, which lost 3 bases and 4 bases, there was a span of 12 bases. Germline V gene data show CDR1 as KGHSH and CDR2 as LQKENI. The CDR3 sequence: CASSPTGYGTEAFF. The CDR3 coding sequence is TGTGCCAGCTCACCTACAGGGTATGGCACTGAAGCTTTCTTT. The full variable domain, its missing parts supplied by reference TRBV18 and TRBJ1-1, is NAGVMQNPRHLVRRRGQEARLRCSPMKGHSHVYWYRQLPEEGLKFMVYLQKENIIDESGMPKERFSAEFPKEGPSILRIQQVVRGDSAAYFCASSPTGYGTEAFFGQGTRLTVV.

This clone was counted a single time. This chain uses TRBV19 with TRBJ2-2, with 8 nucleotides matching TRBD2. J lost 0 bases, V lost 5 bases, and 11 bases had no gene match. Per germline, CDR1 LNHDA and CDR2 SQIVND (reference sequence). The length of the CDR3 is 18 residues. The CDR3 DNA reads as TGTGCCAGTAGTGATCCCGGGGTAGCGGGATCGAACACCGGGGAGCTGTTTTTT. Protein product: CASSDPGVAGSNTGELFF.

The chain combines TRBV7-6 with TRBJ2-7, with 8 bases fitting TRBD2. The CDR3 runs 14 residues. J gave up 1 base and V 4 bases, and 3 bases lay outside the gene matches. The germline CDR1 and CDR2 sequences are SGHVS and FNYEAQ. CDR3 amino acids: CASSSLAGSYEQYF. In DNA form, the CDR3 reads TGTGCCAGCAGCTCCTTAGCGGGATCCTACGAGCAGTACTTC. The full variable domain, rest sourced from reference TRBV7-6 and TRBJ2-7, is GAGVSQSPRYKVTKRGQDVALRCDPISGHVSLYWYRQALGQGPEFLTYFNYEAQQDKSGLPNDRFSAERPEGSISTLTIQRTEQRDSAMYRCASSSLAGSYEQYFGPGTRLTVT.

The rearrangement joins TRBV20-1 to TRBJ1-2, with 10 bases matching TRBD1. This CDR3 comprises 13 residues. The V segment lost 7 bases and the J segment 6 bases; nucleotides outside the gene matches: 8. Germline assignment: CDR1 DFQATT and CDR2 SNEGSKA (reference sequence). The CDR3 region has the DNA TGCAGTGTTAATGACAGGGGGCTGAATGGCTACACCTTC. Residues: CSVNDRGLNGYTF.

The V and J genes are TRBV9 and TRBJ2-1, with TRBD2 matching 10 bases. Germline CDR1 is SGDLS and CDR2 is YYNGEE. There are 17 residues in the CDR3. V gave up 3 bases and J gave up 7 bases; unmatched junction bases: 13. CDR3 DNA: TGTGCCAGCAGCGCCCAACAGCTAGCGGGAGTGATTAATGAGCAGTTCTTC. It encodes CASSAQQLAGVINEQFF.

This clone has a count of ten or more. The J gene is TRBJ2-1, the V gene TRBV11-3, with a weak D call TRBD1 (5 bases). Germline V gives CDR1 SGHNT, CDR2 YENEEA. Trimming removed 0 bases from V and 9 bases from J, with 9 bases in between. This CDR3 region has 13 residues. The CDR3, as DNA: TGTGCCAGCAGCTTAGAAGGTGGGGCTGAGCAGTTCTTC. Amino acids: CASSLEGGAEQFF.

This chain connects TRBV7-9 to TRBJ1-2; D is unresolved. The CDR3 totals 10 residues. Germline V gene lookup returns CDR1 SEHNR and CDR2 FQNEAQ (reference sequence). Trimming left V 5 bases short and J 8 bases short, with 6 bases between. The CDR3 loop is CASSLEGYTF. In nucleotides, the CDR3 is TGTGCCAGCAGCCTGGAGGGCTACACCTTC.